The sequence of this T cell receptor (beta chain) was determined in a study of a mutant IDH1 vaccine in newly diagnosed glioma. Background on the study: Most patients had radiochemotherapy with temozolomide before enrollment; others had one alone.

This clone has a handful of counts. Its cognate antigen is unknown. Assay: immunoSEQ multiplex PCR; the TCRdb copy retains only in-frame clones and omits some. The data contain 25,000 to 40,000 clones, 78% of them singletons. Indicated time point: week 11, during vaccination. The vaccine gave 300 ug of a 20-mer mutant IDH1 peptide subcutaneously per dose. Newly diagnosed WHO grade 3 or 4 IDH1-mutant, ATRX-lost astrocytomas were identified in the donors. The CDR3 extends over 15 amino acids. Germline V gene lookup returns CDR1 KGHSH and CDR2 LQKENI. Unmatched junction bases numbered 3, after V lost 6 bases and J lost 3 bases.

The material was PBMCs, obtained from a glioma patient whose treatment included an IDH1 peptide vaccine. The TCR was taken from a man younger than 40 with glioma. V gene TRBV18 combines with J gene TRBJ2-1, with 12 positions matching TRBD2. The CDR3 DNA reads as TGTGCCAGCTCCCAGACTAGCGGGGGCTACAATGAGCAGTTCTTC. Translating it yields CASSQTSGGYNEQFF.